Below are 24 T cell receptor beta chains sequenced from a single sample in a study of blood T cell repertoires in COVID-19. Clones were sequenced by immunoSEQ multiplex PCR, and TCRdb holds only the in-frame ones, with some missing. Of about 400,000 clones in the sample, 85% to 90% were seen once. Sequencing input: peripheral blood. These receptors all come from a human donor in a cohort sampled during active COVID-19.

V is TRBV7-6 and J is TRBJ1-3, with D perhaps matching TRBD1 (6 bases). Germline values: CDR1 SGHVS, CDR2 FNYEAQ. The CDR3 length is 17 residues. V was cut by 5 bases and J by 0 bases, with 17 bases left in between. The CDR3 DNA reads TGTGCCAGCAGCATCTCGACAGGACCGTTCTCTGGAAACACCATATATTTT. This gives the protein CASSISTGPFSGNTIYF.

This clone showed up just a few times. The CDR3 DNA is TGTGCCAGCAGCCAGGGAGCGGAGCAAGAGACCCAGTACTTC. Amino acids: CASSQGAEQETQYF. V usage is TRBV3-1 (or the pseudogene TRBV3-2) and J usage is TRBJ2-5, with D possibly TRBD2 on 5 matching bases. Germline V lookup: CDR1 LGHDT, CDR2 YNNKEL (reference sequence). CDR3 length: 14 residues. Trimming cost V 3 bases and J 2 bases, with 10 bases left between them.

The CDR3 DNA reads as TGTGCCACCAGTCCCGCCGGGGCGGGAGTGTACACCGGGGAGCTGTTTTTT. This sequence encodes CATSPAGAGVYTGELFF. V and J are TRBV24-1 and TRBJ2-2; the match to TRBD2 covers 7 bases. The junction had 12 bases not matched to a gene; V was cut back by 6 bases and J by 3 bases. Looked up from germline, CDR1 is KGHDR and CDR2 is SFDVKD. The CDR3 is made up of 17 amino acids.

V is TRBV7-2 and J is TRBJ2-1; 8 nucleotides agree with TRBD2. This CDR3 has 15 amino acids. From germline, CDR1 is SGHTA and CDR2 FQGNSA. V shed 5 bases, J shed 6 bases, and the junction held 9 bases outside the gene matches. The CDR3 DNA sequence: TGTGCCAGCAGCGATGAGGGACTAGTAGTCAATGAGCAGTTCTTC. Protein sequence: CASSDEGLVVNEQFF.

V gene TRBV11-2 combines with J gene TRBJ2-1; 12 bases align to TRBD2. Germline V gives CDR1 SGHAT, CDR2 FQNNGV. The ends lost 5 bases at V and 9 bases at J; junction bases unmatched: 11. CDR3 size: 16 residues. CDR3 sequence: CASSILTSGRRGEQFF. The CDR3 nucleotides read TGTGCCAGCAGCATCCTGACTAGCGGGAGACGGGGTGAGCAGTTCTTC.

This clone was detected only once. The rearrangement links TRBV28 to TRBJ1-2, with 11 bases identical to TRBD1. There are 17 residues in the CDR3. Trimming removed 6 bases from V and 1 base from J; junction bases left unmatched: 10. The germline CDR1 and CDR2 sequences are MDHEN and SYDVKM. The CDR3 bases are TGTGCCAGCAGCCCAAAAGGACAGGGGGCCTTTAACTATGGCTACACCTTC. Its protein is CASSPKGQGAFNYGYTF.

The V gene is TRBV6-5, the J gene TRBJ2-3; the match to TRBD2 covers 8 bases. CDR1 and CDR2 from the germline V gene are MNHEY and SVGAGI. V shed 10 bases, J shed 0 bases, and the junction held 3 bases outside the gene matches. The CDR3 is 13 residues long. Here the CDR3 reads CATGLASTDTQYF. DNA for the CDR3: TGTGCCACCGGACTAGCTAGCACAGATACGCAGTATTTT.

The chain uses TRBV6-7 and TRBJ2-5, with 7 bases lining up with TRBD2. TRBV6-7 is given ORF status, its function remaining uncertain. The CDR3 runs 14 residues. The junction had 11 bases not matched to a gene; V was cut back by 6 bases and J by 7 bases. In DNA, the CDR3 is TGTGCCAGCAGCCGAAGCGGGGACCTACGGACCCAGTACTTC. It encodes CASSRSGDLRTQYF.

The V gene is TRBV28, the J gene TRBJ2-4; 10 bases agree with TRBD2. The J segment lost 4 bases and the V segment lost 4 bases, leaving 4 bases of the junction unmatched. The CDR3 has 15 amino acids. Germline V CDR1 and CDR2: MDHEN, SYDVKM. The DNA of the CDR3 is TGTGCCAGCAGTTCATCAGCGGGAGGGAAAAACATTCAGTACTTC. Protein sequence: CASSSSAGGKNIQYF.

The chain's CDR3 is CANSPGGNTGELFF. Written as DNA, the CDR3 is TGTGCCAACAGCCCCGGGGGTAACACCGGGGAGCTGTTTTTT. The gene calls are TRBV6-1 and TRBJ2-2, with D possibly TRBD2 on 6 matching bases. There are 14 residues in the CDR3. V was cut by 10 bases and J by 2 bases, with 14 bases left in between. CDR1 is MNHNS and CDR2 is SASEGT in the germline V gene.

This chain connects TRBV29-1 to TRBJ1-2; a weak D match, TRBD1 (6 bases). CDR1 is SQVTM and CDR2 is ANQGSEA in the germline V gene. The CDR3 is 13 amino acids. Between the trimmed V and J ends, which lost 6 bases and 8 bases, there was a span of 19 bases. CDR3 DNA: TGCAGCGTCGGTGAGACAGGACAGTTAGGCTACACCTTC. Translation: CSVGETGQLGYTF.

This clone appeared once. The chain couples TRBV9 to TRBJ2-3, with 8 nucleotides matching TRBD2. The germline gives CDR1 SGDLS, CDR2 YYNGEE. CDR3 length equals 15 residues. The trim removed 1 base at V and 3 bases at J, leaving 4 bases unmatched. CDR3 in amino acids: CASSVRGGQTDTQYF. Here the CDR3 DNA reads TGTGCCAGCAGCGTACGGGGGGGCCAGACAGATACGCAGTATTTT.

The chain has TRBV5-1 and TRBJ2-3, with 7 bases identical to TRBD1. The V and J ends lost 4 bases and 0 bases, in that order; junction bases with no gene match: 14. The CDR3 loop spans 18 amino acids. Germline CDR1 reads SGHRS; CDR2 reads YFSETQ. DNA for the CDR3: TGCGCCAGCAGCCCAACAGGGGATGGGTCTTTAAGCACAGATACGCAGTATTTT. Amino acids: CASSPTGDGSLSTDTQYF.

This clone came up once. The chain employs TRBV5-4 and TRBJ1-2; D is possibly TRBD1 (5 bases). From germline, CDR1 is SGHNT and CDR2 YYREEE (reference sequence). The CDR3 has 15 amino acids. The germline V and J ends were trimmed by 1 base and 7 bases, with 17 bases remaining between them. CDR3 DNA: TGTGCCAGCAGCTTGAGGGACTCTGGGAGGGGTGGCTACACCTTC. This encodes CASSLRDSGRGGYTF.

The chain couples TRBV11-2 to TRBJ2-7, with 14 bases aligning to TRBD2. Germline values: CDR1 SGHAT, CDR2 FQNNGV. The junction had 19 bases not matched to a gene; V was cut back by 11 bases and J by 7 bases. The CDR3 sequence is 17 residues long. CDR3 amino acids: CAAQPGLAGALAGEQYF. CDR3 coding DNA: TGTGCCGCCCAACCGGGACTAGCGGGAGCCTTGGCGGGGGAGCAGTACTTC.

The gene calls are TRBV3-1 (or the pseudogene TRBV3-2) and TRBJ1-4; possible D gene TRBD1, 5 bases. The CDR3 sequence is 15 residues long. The germline V gene encodes CDR1 LGHDT and CDR2 YNNKEL (reference sequence). Trimming took off 6 bases at V and 0 bases at J, with 11 bases between the two ends. The CDR3 DNA is TGTGCCAGCAGGGATCAGGGTGCAACTAATGAAAAACTGTTTTTT. It encodes CASRDQGATNEKLFF.

This clone was seen just once. The chain uses TRBV5-1 and TRBJ2-1; TRBD2 might be the D (6 bases). The CDR3 sequence is 14 residues long. Germline assignment: CDR1 SGHRS and CDR2 YFSETQ. V shed 3 bases and J shed 9 bases, with 16 bases lying between them. The CDR3, as DNA: TGCGCCAGCAGCTCGGGGGATGAGAATGGTGAGCAGTTCTTC. Protein product: CASSSGDENGEQFF.

The gene calls are TRBV11-2 and TRBJ2-7; 7 bases map to TRBD2. This CDR3 spans 17 amino acids. Trimming cost V 4 bases and J 1 base; bases outside gene matches: 13. The germline gives CDR1 SGHAT, CDR2 FQNNGV. This chain's CDR3 is CASSSPLVSGGSYEQYF. CDR3 in DNA: TGTGCCAGCAGCTCCCCCTTAGTCTCGGGGGGATCCTACGAGCAGTACTTC.

The chain has TRBV7-2 and TRBJ2-2; the match to TRBD2 covers 9 bases. Per germline, CDR1 SGHTA and CDR2 FQGNSA. V was clipped by 0 bases and J by 6 bases; unmatched bases: 2. The CDR3 has 15 amino acids. The CDR3 is CASSLAGLASGELFF. DNA of the CDR3: TGTGCCAGCAGCTTAGCGGGACTAGCCTCCGGGGAGCTGTTTTTT.

This chain joins TRBV19 and TRBJ1-2; D might be TRBD1 (5 bases). The CDR3 totals 13 residues. Trimming cost V 5 bases and J 4 bases, with 11 bases left between them. CDR1 LNHDA and CDR2 SQIVND come from the germline V gene (reference sequence). The CDR3 protein is CASSFDRTYGYTF. The DNA for the CDR3 is TGTGCCAGTAGTTTCGACAGAACCTATGGCTACACCTTC.

The rearrangement links TRBV15 to TRBJ1-6; D call uncertain. V lost 0 bases, J lost 7 bases, and 13 bases lay in between. Germline V gene sequence: CDR1 LNHNV, CDR2 YYDKDF (reference sequence). This CDR3 contains 16 residues. The CDR3 bases are TGTGCCACCAGCAGAGATGGAGGCAGTGGAAATTCACCCCTCCACTTT. Protein sequence: CATSRDGGSGNSPLHF.

J is TRBJ2-1 and V is TRBV5-4; TRBD2 agrees at 14 bases. Germline V gives CDR1 SGHNT, CDR2 YYREEE (reference sequence). The V and J ends lost 0 bases and 9 bases, in that order; junction bases with no gene match: 5. The length of the CDR3 is 16 residues. The CDR3 DNA follows: TGTGCCAGCAGCTTGGCGCGACTAGCGGGAGGGGGTGAGCAGTTCTTC. Its translation: CASSLARLAGGGEQFF.

The sample holds many counts of this clone. This chain uses TRBV19 with TRBJ2-1, with 12 bases identical to TRBD2. V lost 5 bases to trimming and J lost 4 bases; unmatched junction nucleotides: 12. This CDR3 has 18 amino acids. CDR1 is LNHDA and CDR2 is SQIVND in the germline V gene (reference sequence). The CDR3 spells CASSPRRTSGRMYNEQFF. DNA of the CDR3: TGTGCCAGTAGTCCTCGGCGAACTAGCGGGAGGATGTACAATGAGCAGTTCTTC.

The chain employs TRBV20-1 and TRBJ1-2; the D gene is possibly TRBD1 (6 bases). Germline CDR1 and CDR2: DFQATT and SNEGSKA (reference sequence). V was shortened by 6 bases and J by 4 bases, with 9 bases between the two germline ends. The CDR3 is 11 amino acids. CDR3 sequence: CSAQDSYGYTF. CDR3 coding DNA: TGCAGTGCCCAGGACAGCTATGGCTACACCTTC.